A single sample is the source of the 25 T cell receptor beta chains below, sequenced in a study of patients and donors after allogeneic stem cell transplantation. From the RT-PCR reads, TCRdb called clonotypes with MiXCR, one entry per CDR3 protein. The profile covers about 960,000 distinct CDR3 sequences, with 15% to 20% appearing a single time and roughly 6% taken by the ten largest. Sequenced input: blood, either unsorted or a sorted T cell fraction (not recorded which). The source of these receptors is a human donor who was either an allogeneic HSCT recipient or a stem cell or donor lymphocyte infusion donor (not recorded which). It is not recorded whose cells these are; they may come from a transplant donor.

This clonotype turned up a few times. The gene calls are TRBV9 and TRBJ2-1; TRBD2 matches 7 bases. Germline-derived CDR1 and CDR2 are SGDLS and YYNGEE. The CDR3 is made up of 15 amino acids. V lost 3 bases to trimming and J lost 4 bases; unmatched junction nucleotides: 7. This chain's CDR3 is CASSAREKPYNEQFF. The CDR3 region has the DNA TGTGCCAGCAGCGCGCGGGAGAAACCTTACAATGAGCAGTTCTTC.

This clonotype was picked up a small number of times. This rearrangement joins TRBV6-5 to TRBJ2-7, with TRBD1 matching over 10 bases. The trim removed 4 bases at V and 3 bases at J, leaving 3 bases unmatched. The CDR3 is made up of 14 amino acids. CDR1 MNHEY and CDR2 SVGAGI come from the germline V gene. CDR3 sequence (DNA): TGTGCCAGCAGTTCTGGGACAGGGGACTACGAGCAGTACTTC. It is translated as CASSSGTGDYEQYF.

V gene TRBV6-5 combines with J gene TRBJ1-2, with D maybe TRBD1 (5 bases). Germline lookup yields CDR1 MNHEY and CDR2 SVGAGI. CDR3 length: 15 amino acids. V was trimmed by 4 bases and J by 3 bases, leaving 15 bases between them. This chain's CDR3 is CASSSSKGYHYGYTF. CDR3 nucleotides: TGTGCCAGCAGTTCCTCCAAGGGGTACCACTATGGCTACACCTTC.

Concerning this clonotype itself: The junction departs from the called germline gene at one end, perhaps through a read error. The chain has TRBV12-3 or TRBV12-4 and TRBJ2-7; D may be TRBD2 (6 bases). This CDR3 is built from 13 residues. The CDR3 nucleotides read TGTGCCAGCAGCTTTTTACCCTCGGGGGAGCAGAACTTC. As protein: CASSFLPSGEQNF.

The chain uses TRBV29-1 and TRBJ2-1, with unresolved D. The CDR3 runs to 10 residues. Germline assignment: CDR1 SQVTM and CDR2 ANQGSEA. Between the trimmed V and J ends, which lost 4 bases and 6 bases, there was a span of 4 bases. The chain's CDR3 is CSVGPNEQFF. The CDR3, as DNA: TGCAGCGTTGGGCCCAATGAGCAGTTCTTC.

Here the CDR3 DNA reads TGTGCCAGCAGCCAAGTAGGAGGGACCAAAAACATTCAGTACTTC. Amino acids: CASSQVGGTKNIQYF. The V call is TRBV4-2, the J call TRBJ2-4, with D perhaps matching TRBD2 (6 bases). V lost 1 base and J lost 2, with 9 bases in between. This CDR3 has 15 amino acids. CDR1 and CDR2 from the germline V gene are LGHNA and YNFKEQ.

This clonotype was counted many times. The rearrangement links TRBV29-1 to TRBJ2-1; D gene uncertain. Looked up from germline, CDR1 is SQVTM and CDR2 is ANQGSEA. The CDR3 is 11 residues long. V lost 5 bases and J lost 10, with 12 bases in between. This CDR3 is CSVQMGWEQFF. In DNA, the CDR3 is TGCAGCGTTCAAATGGGTTGGGAGCAGTTCTTC.

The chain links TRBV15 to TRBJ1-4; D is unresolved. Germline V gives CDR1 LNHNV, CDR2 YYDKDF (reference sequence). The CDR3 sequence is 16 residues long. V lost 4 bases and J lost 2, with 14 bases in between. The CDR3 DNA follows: TGTGCCACCAGCAAGAGGCGGGGAACGACTAATGAAAAACTGTTTTTT. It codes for CATSKRRGTTNEKLFF.

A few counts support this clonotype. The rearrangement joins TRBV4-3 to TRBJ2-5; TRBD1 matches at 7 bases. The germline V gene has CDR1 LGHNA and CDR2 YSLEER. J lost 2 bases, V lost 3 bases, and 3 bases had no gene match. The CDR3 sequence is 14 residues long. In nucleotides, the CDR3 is TGCGCCAGCAGCCACACCAGGGGGCAAGAGACCCAGTACTTC. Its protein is CASSHTRGQETQYF.

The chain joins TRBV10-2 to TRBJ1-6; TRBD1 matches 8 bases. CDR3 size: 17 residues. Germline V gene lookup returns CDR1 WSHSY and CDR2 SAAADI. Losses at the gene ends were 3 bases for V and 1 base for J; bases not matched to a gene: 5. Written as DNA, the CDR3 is TGCGCCAGCAGTGAAGGGCAGGGGGCTTCCTATAATTCACCCCTCCACTTT. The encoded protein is CASSEGQGASYNSPLHF.

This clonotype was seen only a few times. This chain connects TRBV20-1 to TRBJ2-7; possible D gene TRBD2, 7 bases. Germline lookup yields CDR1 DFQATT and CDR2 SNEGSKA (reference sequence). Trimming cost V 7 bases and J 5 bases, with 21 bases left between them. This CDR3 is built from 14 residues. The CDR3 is CSVLSGGPSDEQYF. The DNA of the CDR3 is TGCAGTGTCCTCTCCGGGGGGCCCTCGGACGAGCAGTACTTC.

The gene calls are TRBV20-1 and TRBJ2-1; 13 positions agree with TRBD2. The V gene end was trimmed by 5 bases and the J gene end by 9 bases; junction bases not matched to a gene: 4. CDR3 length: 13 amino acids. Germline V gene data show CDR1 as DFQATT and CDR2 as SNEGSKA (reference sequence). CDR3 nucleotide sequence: TGCAGTGCTGACGGACTAGCGGGAGTTGAGCAGTTCTTC. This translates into CSADGLAGVEQFF.

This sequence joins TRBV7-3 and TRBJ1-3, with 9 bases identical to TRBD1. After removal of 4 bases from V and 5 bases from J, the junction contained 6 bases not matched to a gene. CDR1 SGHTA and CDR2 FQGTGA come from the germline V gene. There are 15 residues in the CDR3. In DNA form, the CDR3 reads TGTGCCAGCAGCTCCACCGGGACAGGGAGAAACACCATATATTTT. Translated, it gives CASSSTGTGRNTIYF.

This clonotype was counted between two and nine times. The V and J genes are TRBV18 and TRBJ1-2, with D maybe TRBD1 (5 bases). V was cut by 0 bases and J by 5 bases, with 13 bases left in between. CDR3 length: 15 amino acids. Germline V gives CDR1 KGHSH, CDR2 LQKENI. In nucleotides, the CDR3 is TGTGCCAGCTCACCACCCGTGGGGACGGATTATGGCTACACCTTC. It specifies CASSPPVGTDYGYTF.

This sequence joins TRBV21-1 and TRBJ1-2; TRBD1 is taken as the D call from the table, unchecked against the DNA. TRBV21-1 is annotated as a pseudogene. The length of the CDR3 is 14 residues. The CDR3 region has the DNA TGTGCCAGCAGCGAAAACCAGGGTGGCTATGGCTACACCTTC. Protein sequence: CASSENQGGYGYTF.

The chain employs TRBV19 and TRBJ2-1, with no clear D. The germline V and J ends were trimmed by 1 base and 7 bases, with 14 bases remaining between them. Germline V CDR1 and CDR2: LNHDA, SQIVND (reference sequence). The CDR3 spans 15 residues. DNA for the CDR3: TGTGCCAGTAGTATAGCCCAGTTTCCCGGGAATGAGCAGTTCTTC. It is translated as CASSIAQFPGNEQFF.

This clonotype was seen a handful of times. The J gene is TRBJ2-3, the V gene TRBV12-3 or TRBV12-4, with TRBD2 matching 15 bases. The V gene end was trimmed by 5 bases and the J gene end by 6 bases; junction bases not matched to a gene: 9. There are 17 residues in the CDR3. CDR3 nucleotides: TGTGCCAGCAGTCCGCCCGGACTAGCGGGAGGGTTGGATACGCAGTATTTT. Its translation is CASSPPGLAGGLDTQYF.

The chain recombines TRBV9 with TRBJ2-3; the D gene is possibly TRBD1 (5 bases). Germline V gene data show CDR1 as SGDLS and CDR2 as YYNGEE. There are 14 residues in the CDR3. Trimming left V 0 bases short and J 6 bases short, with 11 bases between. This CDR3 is CASSVGQMGDTQYF. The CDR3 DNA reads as TGTGCCAGCAGCGTAGGACAGATGGGGGATACGCAGTATTTT.

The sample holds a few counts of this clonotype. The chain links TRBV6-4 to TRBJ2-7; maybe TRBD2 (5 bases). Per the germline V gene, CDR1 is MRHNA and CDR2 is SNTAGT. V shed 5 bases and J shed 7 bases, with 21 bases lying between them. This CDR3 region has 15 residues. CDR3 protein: CASSPSGSAAWEQYF. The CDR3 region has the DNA TGTGCCAGCAGTCCCTCGGGGTCCGCCGCTTGGGAGCAGTACTTC.

In DNA, the CDR3 is TGCGCCAGCAGCCAAGATCAGGGGTCGCCCTCTGGAAACACCATATATTTT. This gives the protein CASSQDQGSPSGNTIYF. The chain has TRBV4-3 and TRBJ1-3, with a possible D match to TRBD1 (6 bases). Trimming shortened V by 0 bases and J by 0 bases, and 12 bases separated the two germline ends. CDR3 length equals 17 residues. Germline CDR1 and CDR2: LGHNA and YSLEER.

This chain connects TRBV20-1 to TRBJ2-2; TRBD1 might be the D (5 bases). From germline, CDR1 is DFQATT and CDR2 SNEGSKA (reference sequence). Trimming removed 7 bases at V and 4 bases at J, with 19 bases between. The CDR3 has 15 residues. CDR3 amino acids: CSVRSQGLGTGELFF. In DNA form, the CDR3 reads TGCAGTGTAAGGTCCCAGGGCCTCGGCACCGGGGAGCTGTTTTTT.

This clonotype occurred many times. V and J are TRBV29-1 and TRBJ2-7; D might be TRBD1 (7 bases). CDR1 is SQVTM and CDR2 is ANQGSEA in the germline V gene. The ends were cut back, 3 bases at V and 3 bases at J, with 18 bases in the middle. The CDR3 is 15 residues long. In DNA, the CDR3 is TGCAGCGTTGAGACCCTCAGGGGGGAAGACTACGAGCAGTACTTC. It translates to CSVETLRGEDYEQYF.

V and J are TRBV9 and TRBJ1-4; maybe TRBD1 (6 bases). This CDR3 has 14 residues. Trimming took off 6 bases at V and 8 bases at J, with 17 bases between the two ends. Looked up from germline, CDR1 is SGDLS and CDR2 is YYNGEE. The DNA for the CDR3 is TGTGCCAGCACAAAATCAGGGGCCGGGGAAAAACTGTTTTTT. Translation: CASTKSGAGEKLFF. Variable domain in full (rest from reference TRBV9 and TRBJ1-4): DSGVTQTPKHLITATGQRVTLRCSPRSGDLSVYWYQQSLDQGLQFLIQYYNGEERAKGNILERFSAQQFPDLHSELNLSSLELGDSALYFCASTKSGAGEKLFFGSGTQLSVL.

The CDR3 DNA reads TGTGCCAGCAGCCGGGAAGCGGCTGGCTTATATGGCTACACCTTC. It yields the protein CASSREAAGLYGYTF. The rearrangement joins TRBV5-6 to TRBJ1-2; no firm D call. CDR3 length: 15 residues. In germline, CDR1 is SGHDT, CDR2 YYEEEE. V lost 4 bases and J lost 5, with 18 bases in between.

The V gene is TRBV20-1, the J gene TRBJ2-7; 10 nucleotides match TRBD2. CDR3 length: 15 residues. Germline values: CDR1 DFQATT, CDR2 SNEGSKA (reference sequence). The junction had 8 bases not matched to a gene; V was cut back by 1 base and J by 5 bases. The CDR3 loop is CSARARSGGVHEQYF. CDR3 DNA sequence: TGCAGTGCTAGAGCACGGAGCGGGGGGGTCCACGAGCAGTACTTC.